The T cell receptor beta chain under discussion was sequenced for a study of radiotherapy plus CTLA-4 blockade in lung cancer. Overall study: Objective response was observed in more than 15% of patients, and disease control in 31%.

Focal radiation plus CTLA-4 blockade with ipilimumab was administered to patients who had chemo-refractory metastatic non-small-cell lung cancer. This CDR3 has 18 residues. Between the trimmed V and J ends, which lost 0 bases and 7 bases, there was a span of 24 bases. CDR1 is LGHNA and CDR2 is YSLEER in the germline V gene. Produced via immunoSEQ multiplex PCR; TCRdb's table is partial and in-frame only. The sample carries over 100,000 clones, 81% recorded once. The chain links TRBV4-3 to TRBJ1-2; a weak D match, TRBD1 (5 bases). Sequencing was performed on peripheral blood, taken from a patient treated with radiotherapy plus ipilimumab. This TCR was sampled from a human donor with non-small cell lung cancer that progressed on radiotherapy plus ipilimumab. Some clones in this sample may be carry-over from other donors' samples. CDR3 DNA sequence: TGCGCCAGCAGCCAAGAGGGGGGGAGGGGCCCTGCTGTCAGTGGCTACACCTTC. Translating it yields CASSQEGGRGPAVSGYTF.